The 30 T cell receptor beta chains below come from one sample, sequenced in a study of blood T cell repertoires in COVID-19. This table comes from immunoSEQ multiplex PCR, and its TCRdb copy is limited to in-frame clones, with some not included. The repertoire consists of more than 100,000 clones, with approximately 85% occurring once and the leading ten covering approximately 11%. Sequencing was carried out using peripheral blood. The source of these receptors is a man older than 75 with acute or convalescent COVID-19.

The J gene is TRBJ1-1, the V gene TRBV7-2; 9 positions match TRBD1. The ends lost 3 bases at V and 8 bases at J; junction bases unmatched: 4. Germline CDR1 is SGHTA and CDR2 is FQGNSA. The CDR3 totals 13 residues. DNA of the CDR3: TGTGCCAGCAGCTTGATGGGGACAGGGGAAGCTTTCTTT. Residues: CASSLMGTGEAFF.

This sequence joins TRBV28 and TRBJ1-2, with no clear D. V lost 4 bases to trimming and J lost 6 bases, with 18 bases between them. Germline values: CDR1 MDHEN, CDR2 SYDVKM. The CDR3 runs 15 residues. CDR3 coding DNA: TGTGCCAGCAGTTCTCAGCGGGTGGAGGGTCATGGCTACACCTTC. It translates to CASSSQRVEGHGYTF.

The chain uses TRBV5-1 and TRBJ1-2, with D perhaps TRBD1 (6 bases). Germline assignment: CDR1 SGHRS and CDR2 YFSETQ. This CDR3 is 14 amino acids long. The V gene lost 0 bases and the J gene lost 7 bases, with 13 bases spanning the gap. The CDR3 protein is CASSLGDIGSGYTF. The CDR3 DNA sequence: TGCGCCAGCAGCTTGGGGGACATCGGCTCTGGCTACACCTTC.

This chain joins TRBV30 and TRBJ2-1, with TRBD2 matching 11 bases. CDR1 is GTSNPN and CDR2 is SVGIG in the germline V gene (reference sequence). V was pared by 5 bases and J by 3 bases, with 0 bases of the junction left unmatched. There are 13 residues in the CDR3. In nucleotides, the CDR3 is TGTGCCTGGGGGACTAGCGGCTACAATGAGCAGTTCTTC. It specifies CAWGTSGYNEQFF. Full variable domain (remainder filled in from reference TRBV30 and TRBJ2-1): SQTIHQWPATLVQPVGSPLSLECTVEGTSNPNLYWYRQAAGRGLQLLFYSVGIGQISSEVPQNLSASRPQDRQFILSSKKLLLSDSGFYLCAWGTSGYNEQFFGPGTRLTVL.

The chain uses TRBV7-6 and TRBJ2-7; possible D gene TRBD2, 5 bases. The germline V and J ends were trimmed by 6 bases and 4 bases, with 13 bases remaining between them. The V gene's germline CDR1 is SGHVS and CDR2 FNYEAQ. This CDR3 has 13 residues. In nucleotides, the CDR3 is TGTGCCAGCAGTTCTACTTCGGGATACGAGCAGTACTTC. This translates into CASSSTSGYEQYF.

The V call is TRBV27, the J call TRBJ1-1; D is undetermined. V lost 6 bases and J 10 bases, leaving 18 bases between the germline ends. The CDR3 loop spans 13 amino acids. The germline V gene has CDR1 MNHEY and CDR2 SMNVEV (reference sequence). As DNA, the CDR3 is TGTGCCAGCAGCTCCCTTTCACCCAACGGAGCTTTCTTT. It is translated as CASSSLSPNGAFF.

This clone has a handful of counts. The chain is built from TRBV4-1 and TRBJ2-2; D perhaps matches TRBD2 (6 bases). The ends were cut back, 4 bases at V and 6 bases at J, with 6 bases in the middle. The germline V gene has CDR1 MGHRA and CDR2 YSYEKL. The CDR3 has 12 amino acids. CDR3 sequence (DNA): TGCGCCAGCAGCCGGGGGGCCGGGGAGCTGTTTTTT. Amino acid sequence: CASSRGAGELFF.

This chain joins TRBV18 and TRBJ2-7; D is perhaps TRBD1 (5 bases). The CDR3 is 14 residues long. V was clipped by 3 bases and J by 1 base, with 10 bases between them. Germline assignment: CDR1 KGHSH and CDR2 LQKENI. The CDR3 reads CASSPGQTSYEQYF. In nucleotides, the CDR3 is TGTGCCAGCTCACCGGGGCAGACTTCCTACGAGCAGTACTTC.

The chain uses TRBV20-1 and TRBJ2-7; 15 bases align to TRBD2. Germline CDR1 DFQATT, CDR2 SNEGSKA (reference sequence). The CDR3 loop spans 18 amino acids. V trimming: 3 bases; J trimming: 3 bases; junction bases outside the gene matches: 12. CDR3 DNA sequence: TGCAGTGCTAGTCTACCGGGACTAGCGGGAGGTCGCTACTACGAGCAGTACTTC. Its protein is CSASLPGLAGGRYYEQYF.

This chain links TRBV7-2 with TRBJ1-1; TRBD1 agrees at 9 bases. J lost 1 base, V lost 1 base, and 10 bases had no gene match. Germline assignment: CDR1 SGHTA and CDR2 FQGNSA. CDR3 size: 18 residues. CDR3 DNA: TGTGCCAGCAGCTTAGGGAGGGGACAGGGACGACAGAACACTGAAGCTTTCTTT. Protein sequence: CASSLGRGQGRQNTEAFF.

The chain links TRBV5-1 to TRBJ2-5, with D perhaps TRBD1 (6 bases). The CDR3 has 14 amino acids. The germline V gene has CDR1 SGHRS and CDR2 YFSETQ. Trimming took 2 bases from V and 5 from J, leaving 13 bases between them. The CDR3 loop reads CASSLPGQQETQYF. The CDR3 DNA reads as TGCGCCAGCAGCTTACCGGGACAACAGGAGACCCAGTACTTC.

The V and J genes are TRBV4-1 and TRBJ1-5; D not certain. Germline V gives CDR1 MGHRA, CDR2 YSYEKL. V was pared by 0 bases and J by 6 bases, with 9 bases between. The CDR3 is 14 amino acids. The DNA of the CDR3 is TGCGCCAGCAGCCAAGATATGGGGAGTCAGCCCCAGCATTTT. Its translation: CASSQDMGSQPQHF.

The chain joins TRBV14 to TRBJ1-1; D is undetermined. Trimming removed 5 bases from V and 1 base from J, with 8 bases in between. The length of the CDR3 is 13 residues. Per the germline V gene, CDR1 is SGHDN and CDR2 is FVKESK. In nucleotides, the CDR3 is TGTGCCAGCAGCGAACAGCCGAACACTGAAGCTTTCTTT. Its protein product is CASSEQPNTEAFF.

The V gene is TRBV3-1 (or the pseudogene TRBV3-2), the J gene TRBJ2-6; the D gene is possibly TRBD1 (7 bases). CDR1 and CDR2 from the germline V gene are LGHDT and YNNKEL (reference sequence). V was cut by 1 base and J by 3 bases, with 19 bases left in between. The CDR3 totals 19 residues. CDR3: CASSQARQGGAYGANVLTF. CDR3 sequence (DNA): TGTGCCAGCAGCCAAGCTCGGCAGGGGGGCGCCTATGGGGCCAACGTCCTGACTTTC.

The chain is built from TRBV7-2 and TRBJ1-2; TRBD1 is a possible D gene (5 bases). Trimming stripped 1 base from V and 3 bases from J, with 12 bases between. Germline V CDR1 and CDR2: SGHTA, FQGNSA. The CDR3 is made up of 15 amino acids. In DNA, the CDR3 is TGTGCCAGCAGCTTAGGCCAGGGCTTAGACTATGGCTACACCTTC. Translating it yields CASSLGQGLDYGYTF.

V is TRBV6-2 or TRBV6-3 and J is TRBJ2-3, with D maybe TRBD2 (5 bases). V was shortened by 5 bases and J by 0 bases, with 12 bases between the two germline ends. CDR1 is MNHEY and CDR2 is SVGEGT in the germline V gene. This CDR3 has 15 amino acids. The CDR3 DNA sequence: TGTGCCAGCAGTCCAGAACTAGGAAGCACAGATACGCAGTATTTT. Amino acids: CASSPELGSTDTQYF.

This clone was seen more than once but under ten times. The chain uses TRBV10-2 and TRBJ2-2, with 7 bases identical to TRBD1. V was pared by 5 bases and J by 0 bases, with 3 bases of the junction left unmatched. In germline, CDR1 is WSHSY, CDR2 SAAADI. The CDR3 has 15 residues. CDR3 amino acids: CASSTDRTNTGELFF. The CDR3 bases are TGCGCCAGCAGTACGGACAGGACGAACACCGGGGAGCTGTTTTTT.

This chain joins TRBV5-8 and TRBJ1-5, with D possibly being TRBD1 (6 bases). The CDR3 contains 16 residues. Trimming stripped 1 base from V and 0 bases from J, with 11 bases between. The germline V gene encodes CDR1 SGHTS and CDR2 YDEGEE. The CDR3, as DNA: TGTGCCAGCAGCTTGATGCGGGGGCATAGCAATCAGCCCCAGCATTTT. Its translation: CASSLMRGHSNQPQHF. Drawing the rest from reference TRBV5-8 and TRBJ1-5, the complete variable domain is EAGVTQSPTHLIKTRGQQATLRCSPISGHTSVYWYQQALGLGLQFLLWYDEGEERNRGNFPPRFSGRQFPNYSSELNVNALELEDSALYLCASSLMRGHSNQPQHFGDGTRLSIL.

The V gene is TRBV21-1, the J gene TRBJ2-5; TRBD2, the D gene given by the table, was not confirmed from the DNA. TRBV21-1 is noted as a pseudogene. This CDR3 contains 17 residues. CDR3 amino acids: CASSAPLGLACQETQYF. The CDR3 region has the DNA TGTGCCAGCAGCGCCCCCCTTGGGCTAGCTTGCCAAGAGACCCAGTACTTC.

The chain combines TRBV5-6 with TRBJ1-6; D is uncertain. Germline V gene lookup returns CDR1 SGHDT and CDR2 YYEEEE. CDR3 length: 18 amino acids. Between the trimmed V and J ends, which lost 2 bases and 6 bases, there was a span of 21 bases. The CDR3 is CASSFIAAGRSLNSPLHF. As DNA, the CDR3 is TGTGCCAGCAGCTTCATCGCGGCGGGGAGGTCCCTTAATTCACCCCTCCACTTT.

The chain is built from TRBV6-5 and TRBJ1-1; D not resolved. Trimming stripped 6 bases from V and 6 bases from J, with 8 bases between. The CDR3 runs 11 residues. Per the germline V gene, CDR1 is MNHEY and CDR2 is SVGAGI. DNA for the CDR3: TGTGCCAGCAGACAACCCCCTGAAGCTTTCTTT. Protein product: CASRQPPEAFF.

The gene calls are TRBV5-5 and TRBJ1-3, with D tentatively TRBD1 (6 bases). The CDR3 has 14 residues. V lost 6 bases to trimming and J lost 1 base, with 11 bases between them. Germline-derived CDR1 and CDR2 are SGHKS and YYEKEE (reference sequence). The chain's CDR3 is CASNKGGSGNTIYF. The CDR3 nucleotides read TGTGCCAGCAACAAGGGGGGGTCTGGAAACACCATATATTTT.

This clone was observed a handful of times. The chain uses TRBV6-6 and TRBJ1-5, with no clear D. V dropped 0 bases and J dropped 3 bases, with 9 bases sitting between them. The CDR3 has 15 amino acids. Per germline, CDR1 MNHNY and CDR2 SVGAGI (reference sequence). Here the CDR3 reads CASSYSGSNNQPQHF. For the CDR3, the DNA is TGTGCCAGCAGTTACTCGGGGAGTAACAATCAGCCCCAGCATTTT.

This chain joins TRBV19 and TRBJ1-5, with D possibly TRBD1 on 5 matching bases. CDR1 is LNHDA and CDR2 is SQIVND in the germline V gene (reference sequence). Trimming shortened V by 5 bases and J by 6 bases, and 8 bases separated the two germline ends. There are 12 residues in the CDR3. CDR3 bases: TGTGCCAGTAGTGGACATTCTCAGCCCCAGCATTTT. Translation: CASSGHSQPQHF.

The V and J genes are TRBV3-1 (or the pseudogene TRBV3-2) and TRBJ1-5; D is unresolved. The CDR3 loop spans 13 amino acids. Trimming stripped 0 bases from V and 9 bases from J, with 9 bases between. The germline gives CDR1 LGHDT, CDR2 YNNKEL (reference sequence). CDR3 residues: CASSQDLSGPQHF. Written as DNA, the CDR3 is TGTGCCAGCAGCCAAGATCTTTCGGGGCCCCAGCATTTT.

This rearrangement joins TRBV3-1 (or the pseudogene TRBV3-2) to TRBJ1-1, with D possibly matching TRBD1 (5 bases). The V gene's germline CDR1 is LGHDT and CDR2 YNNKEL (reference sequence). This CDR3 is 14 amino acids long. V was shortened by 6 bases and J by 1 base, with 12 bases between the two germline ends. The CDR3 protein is CASRSPGGNTEAFF. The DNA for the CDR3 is TGTGCCAGCAGATCCCCGGGGGGGAACACTGAAGCTTTCTTT.

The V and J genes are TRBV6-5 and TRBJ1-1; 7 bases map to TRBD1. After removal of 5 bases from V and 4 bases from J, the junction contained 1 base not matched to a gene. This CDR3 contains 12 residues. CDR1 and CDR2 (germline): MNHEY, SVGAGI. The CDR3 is CASSPGGTEAFF. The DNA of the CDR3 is TGTGCCAGCAGTCCAGGGGGCACTGAAGCTTTCTTT.

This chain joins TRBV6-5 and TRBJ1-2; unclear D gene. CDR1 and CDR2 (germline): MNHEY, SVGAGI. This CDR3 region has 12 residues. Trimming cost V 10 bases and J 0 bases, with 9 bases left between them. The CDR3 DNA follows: TGTGCCACCGACATAGCTAACTATGGCTACACCTTC. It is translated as CATDIANYGYTF.

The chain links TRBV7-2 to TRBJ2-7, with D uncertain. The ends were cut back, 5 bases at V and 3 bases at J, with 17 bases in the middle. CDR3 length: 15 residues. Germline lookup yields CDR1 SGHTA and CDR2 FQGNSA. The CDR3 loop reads CASSPSQAVFYEQYF. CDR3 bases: TGTGCCAGCAGCCCCTCGCAGGCCGTATTCTACGAGCAGTACTTC.

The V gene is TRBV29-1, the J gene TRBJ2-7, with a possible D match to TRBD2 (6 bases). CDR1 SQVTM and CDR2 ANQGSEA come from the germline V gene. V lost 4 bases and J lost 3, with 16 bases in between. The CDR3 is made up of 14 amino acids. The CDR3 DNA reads TGCAGCGTTGTAGTATTTGCGGGAAGCTACGAGCAGTACTTC. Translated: CSVVVFAGSYEQYF.